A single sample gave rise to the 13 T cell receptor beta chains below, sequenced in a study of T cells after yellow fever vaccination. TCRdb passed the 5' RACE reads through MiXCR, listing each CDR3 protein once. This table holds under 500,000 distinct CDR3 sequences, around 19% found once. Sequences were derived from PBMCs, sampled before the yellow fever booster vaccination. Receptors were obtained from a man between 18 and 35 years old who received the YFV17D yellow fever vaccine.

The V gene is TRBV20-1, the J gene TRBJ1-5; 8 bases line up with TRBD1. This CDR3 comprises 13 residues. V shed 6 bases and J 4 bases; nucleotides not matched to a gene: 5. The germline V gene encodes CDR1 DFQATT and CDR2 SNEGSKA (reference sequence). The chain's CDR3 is CSARGQDNQPQHF. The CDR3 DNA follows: TGCAGTGCCCGGGGACAGGATAATCAGCCCCAGCATTTT.

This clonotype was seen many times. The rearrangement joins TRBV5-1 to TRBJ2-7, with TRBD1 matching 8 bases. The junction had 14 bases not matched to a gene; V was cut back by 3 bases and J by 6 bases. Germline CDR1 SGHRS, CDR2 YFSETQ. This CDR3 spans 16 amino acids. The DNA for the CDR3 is TGCGCCAGCAGCTCGCGAAGCAGGGGGCACGACGGCGAGCAGTACTTC. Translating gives CASSSRSRGHDGEQYF.

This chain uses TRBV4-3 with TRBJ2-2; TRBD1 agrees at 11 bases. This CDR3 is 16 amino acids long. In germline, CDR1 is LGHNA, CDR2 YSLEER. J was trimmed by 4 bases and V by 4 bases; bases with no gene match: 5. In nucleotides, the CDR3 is TGCGCCAGCAGCCGCGGACAGGGGGCTAGCACCGGGGAGCTGTTTTTT. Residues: CASSRGQGASTGELFF.

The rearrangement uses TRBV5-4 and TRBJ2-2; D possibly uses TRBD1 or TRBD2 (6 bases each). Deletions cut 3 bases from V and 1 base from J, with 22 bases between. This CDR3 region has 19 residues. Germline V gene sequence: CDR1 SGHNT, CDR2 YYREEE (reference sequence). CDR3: CASSSTRGGVGENTGELFF. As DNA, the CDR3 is TGTGCCAGCAGCTCGACTAGAGGGGGAGTTGGTGAGAACACCGGGGAGCTGTTTTTT. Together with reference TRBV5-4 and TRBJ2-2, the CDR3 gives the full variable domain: ETGVTQSPTHLIKTRGQQVTLRCSSQSGHNTVSWYQQALGQGPQFIFQYYREEENGRGNFPPRFSGLQFPNYSSELNVNALELDDSALYLCASSSTRGGVGENTGELFFGEGSRLTVL.

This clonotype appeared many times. CDR3 coding DNA: TGCAGTGCTAGATCGGGGGGAAGACGGGACACTGAAGCTTTCTTT. Amino acid sequence: CSARSGGRRDTEAFF. This chain joins TRBV20-1 and TRBJ1-1, with D tentatively TRBD1 (5 bases). The germline V and J ends were trimmed by 2 bases and 3 bases, with 16 bases remaining between them. The CDR3 has 15 residues. Looked up from germline, CDR1 is DFQATT and CDR2 is SNEGSKA (reference sequence).

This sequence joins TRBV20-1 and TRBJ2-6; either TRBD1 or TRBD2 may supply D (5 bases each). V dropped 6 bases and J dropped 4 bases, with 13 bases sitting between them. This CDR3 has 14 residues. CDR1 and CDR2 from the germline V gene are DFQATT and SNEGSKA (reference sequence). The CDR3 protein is CSAEGDAGANVLTF. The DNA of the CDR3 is TGCAGTGCCGAAGGGGACGCCGGGGCCAACGTCCTGACTTTC.

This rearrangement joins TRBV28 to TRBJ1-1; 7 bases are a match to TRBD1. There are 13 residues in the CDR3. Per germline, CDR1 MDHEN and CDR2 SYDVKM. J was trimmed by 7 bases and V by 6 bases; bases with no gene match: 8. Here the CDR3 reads CASRGTGDFEAFF. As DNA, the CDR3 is TGTGCCAGCAGAGGTACAGGGGATTTTGAAGCTTTCTTT.

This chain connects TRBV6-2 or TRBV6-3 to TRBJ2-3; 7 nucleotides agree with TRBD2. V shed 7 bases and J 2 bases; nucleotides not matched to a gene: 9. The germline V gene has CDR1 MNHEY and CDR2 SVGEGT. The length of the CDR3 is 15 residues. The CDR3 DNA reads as TGTGCCAGCAAGAGCGGGGTTAGGCCCACAGATACGCAGTATTTT. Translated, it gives CASKSGVRPTDTQYF.

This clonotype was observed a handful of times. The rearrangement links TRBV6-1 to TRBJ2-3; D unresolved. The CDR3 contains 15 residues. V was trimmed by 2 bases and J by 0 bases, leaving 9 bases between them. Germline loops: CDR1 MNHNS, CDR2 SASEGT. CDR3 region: CASSESYGSTDTQYF. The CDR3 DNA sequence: TGTGCCAGCAGTGAAAGTTACGGGAGCACAGATACGCAGTATTTT.

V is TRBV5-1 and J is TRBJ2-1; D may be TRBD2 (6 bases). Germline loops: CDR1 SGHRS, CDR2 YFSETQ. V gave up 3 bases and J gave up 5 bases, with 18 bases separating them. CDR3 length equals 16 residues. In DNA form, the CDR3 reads TGCGCCAGCAGCTCGATTCCCGGGACTGCAGACAATGAGCAGTTCTTC. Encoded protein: CASSSIPGTADNEQFF.

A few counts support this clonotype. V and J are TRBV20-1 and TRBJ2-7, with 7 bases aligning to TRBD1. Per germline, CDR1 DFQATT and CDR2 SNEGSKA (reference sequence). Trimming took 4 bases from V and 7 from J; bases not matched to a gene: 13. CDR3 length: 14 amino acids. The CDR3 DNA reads TGCAGTGCTAAACAGGGGATTCCCTACATGGAGCAGTACTTC. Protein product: CSAKQGIPYMEQYF.

CDR3 coding DNA: TGTGCCAGCAGCCAAGGACTAGCGGGGGTCGAGCAGTACGTC. This sequence encodes CASSQGLAGVEQYV. The V gene is TRBV3-1, the J gene TRBJ2-7; 12 nucleotides align to TRBD2. V lost 1 base and J lost 6; bases outside the gene matches: 1. The CDR3 length is 14 residues. In germline, CDR1 is LGHDT, CDR2 YNNKEL (reference sequence).

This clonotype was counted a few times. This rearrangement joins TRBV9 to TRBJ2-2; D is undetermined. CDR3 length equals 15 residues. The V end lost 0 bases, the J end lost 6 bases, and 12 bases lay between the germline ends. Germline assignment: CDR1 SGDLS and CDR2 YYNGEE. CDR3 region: CASSVVENGPGELFF. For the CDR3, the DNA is TGTGCCAGCAGCGTAGTGGAAAACGGTCCCGGGGAGCTGTTTTTT.